These T cell receptor beta chains were read from a single sample in a study of PD-L1 blockade in urothelial cancer. TCRdb's table, derived via immunoSEQ multiplex PCR, lists solely in-frame clones and lacks some. The sample contains about 19,000 clones, almost 90% of which appear only once. This specimen was PBMCs, taken around atezolizumab (anti-PD-L1) treatment. The receptors here all came from a man over 45 with urothelial cancer. Both conserved end residues are trimmed from each CDR3. A D gene is named only where the DNA matches it firmly. Size tells how often a clone was seen (once, few, many) or the class of an expanded clone, and some rows leave it out.

V gene: TRBV7-7; J gene: TRBJ2-5; clone size: NA; D gene: NA; CDR3 protein: ASSATTGLGETQY
V gene: TRBV11-2; J gene: TRBJ2-5; clone size: NA; D gene: NA; CDR3 protein: ASRKFGEETQY
V gene: TRBV7-2; J gene: TRBJ2-7; clone size: once; D gene: TRBD2; CDR3 protein: ASSLATSGRFYEQY
V gene: TRBV27; J gene: TRBJ1-1; clone size: NA; D gene: NA; CDR3 protein: ASSLGWGGMPAF
V gene: TRBV28; J gene: TRBJ1-5; clone size: NA; D gene: TRBD1; CDR3 protein: ASSKDTGAGQPQH
V gene: TRBV2; J gene: TRBJ2-7; clone size: NA; D gene: TRBD2; CDR3 protein: ASREGLAALLGYEQY
V gene: TRBV6-1; J gene: TRBJ2-7; clone size: NA; D gene: NA; CDR3 protein: ASSLLLGGSYEQY
V gene: TRBV10-3; J gene: TRBJ2-1; clone size: NA; D gene: TRBD2; CDR3 protein: AISGGQKRGVGYNEQF
V gene: TRBV29-1; J gene: TRBJ2-1; clone size: NA; D gene: TRBD1; CDR3 protein: SVEEAGQGNEQF
V gene: TRBV4-1; J gene: TRBJ2-3; clone size: NA; D gene: NA; CDR3 protein: ASSQEGDSRGTDTQY
V gene: TRBV21-1; J gene: TRBJ1-5; clone size: NA; D gene: NA; CDR3 protein: ASSITRGGSSQPQH
V gene: TRBV5-4; J gene: TRBJ2-5; clone size: NA; D gene: NA; CDR3 protein: ASSLGGQETQY
V gene: TRBV7-7; J gene: TRBJ2-5; clone size: NA; D gene: TRBD2; CDR3 protein: ASSLVLAGTQETQY
V gene: TRBV19; J gene: TRBJ2-6; clone size: NA; D gene: NA; CDR3 protein: ASSIDLSSGANVLT
V gene: TRBV27; J gene: TRBJ1-2; clone size: NA; D gene: TRBD1; CDR3 protein: ASSFSPGQGSYGYT
V gene: TRBV7-9; J gene: TRBJ2-7; clone size: NA; D gene: TRBD1; CDR3 protein: ASSSDRGPSYEQY
V gene: TRBV9; J gene: TRBJ2-3; clone size: once; D gene: NA; CDR3 protein: ASSVTGSPSTDTQY
V gene: TRBV5-4; J gene: TRBJ2-1; clone size: once; D gene: TRBD2; CDR3 protein: ASSLVLGKREGRNEQF
V gene: TRBV9; J gene: TRBJ2-7; clone size: NA; D gene: TRBD1; CDR3 protein: ASSVVGTGNLYEQY
V gene: TRBV27; J gene: TRBJ2-1; clone size: NA; D gene: NA; CDR3 protein: ASSFSSSGQRNEQF
V gene: TRBV30; J gene: TRBJ2-7; clone size: NA; D gene: NA; CDR3 protein: AWTRGGYEQY
V gene: TRBV10-3; J gene: TRBJ2-2; clone size: NA; D gene: TRBD2; CDR3 protein: AISPGAGKTGELF
V gene: TRBV6-1; J gene: TRBJ1-2; clone size: NA; D gene: NA; CDR3 protein: ASNPPRTDYGYT
V gene: TRBV7-3; J gene: TRBJ2-3; clone size: NA; D gene: NA; CDR3 protein: ASSPSGGHTDTQY
V gene: TRBV7-9; J gene: TRBJ1-2; clone size: NA; D gene: TRBD1; CDR3 protein: ASSFGGGQGNGYT
V gene: TRBV6-5; J gene: TRBJ1-2; clone size: NA; D gene: NA; CDR3 protein: ASRAPSGRYGYT
V gene: TRBV9; J gene: TRBJ2-1; clone size: NA; D gene: TRBD2; CDR3 protein: ASSPRAGGFLNEQF
V gene: TRBV27; J gene: TRBJ2-1; clone size: NA; D gene: TRBD2; CDR3 protein: ASRSGSGAYNEQF
V gene: TRBV5-4; J gene: TRBJ1-2; clone size: NA; D gene: TRBD1; CDR3 protein: ASSSGDRPNYGYT
V gene: TRBV7-9; J gene: TRBJ1-1; clone size: NA; D gene: NA; CDR3 protein: ASSLPHREDTEAF
V gene: TRBV5-1; J gene: TRBJ2-6; clone size: NA; D gene: NA; CDR3 protein: ASSSTSSGANVLT
V gene: TRBV30; J gene: TRBJ1-3; clone size: NA; D gene: NA; CDR3 protein: AWTGLAWGSGNTIY
V gene: TRBV9; J gene: TRBJ2-5; clone size: NA; D gene: NA; CDR3 protein: AGSVGGQETQY
V gene: TRBV4-1; J gene: TRBJ2-5; clone size: NA; D gene: TRBD1; CDR3 protein: ASSQPDRGTQETQY
V gene: TRBV10-2; J gene: TRBJ2-1; clone size: NA; D gene: TRBD2; CDR3 protein: ASSRSSGRYYNEQF
V gene: TRBV29-1; J gene: TRBJ2-1; clone size: NA; D gene: TRBD1; CDR3 protein: SVEVGGRNF
V gene: TRBV30; J gene: TRBJ1-2; clone size: NA; D gene: TRBD1; CDR3 protein: ARSPGTGGMSGGYT
V gene: TRBV7-2; J gene: TRBJ2-7; clone size: NA; D gene: NA; CDR3 protein: ASSLMRDSYEQY
V gene: TRBV29-1; J gene: TRBJ2-1; clone size: NA; D gene: TRBD1; CDR3 protein: SVDKGIEQTGINEQF
V gene: TRBV7-3; J gene: TRBJ2-2; clone size: few; D gene: TRBD1; CDR3 protein: ASSWTGSGELF
V gene: TRBV5-8; J gene: TRBJ2-3; clone size: NA; D gene: TRBD1; CDR3 protein: ASSWTGTGGTDTQY
V gene: TRBV5-1; J gene: TRBJ1-1; clone size: once; D gene: NA; CDR3 protein: ASSLARGAGDTEAF
V gene: TRBV20-1; J gene: TRBJ2-7; clone size: NA; D gene: NA; CDR3 protein: SAATGTRQY
V gene: TRBV4-1; J gene: TRBJ1-6; clone size: NA; D gene: TRBD1; CDR3 protein: ASSQDRQGAQLSPLH
V gene: TRBV25-1; J gene: TRBJ2-7; clone size: NA; D gene: TRBD1; CDR3 protein: ASSDSGTAYEQY
V gene: TRBV5-4; J gene: TRBJ1-3; clone size: NA; D gene: NA; CDR3 protein: ASSLDPGESGNTIY
V gene: TRBV7-9; J gene: TRBJ2-7; clone size: NA; D gene: NA; CDR3 protein: ASSNLATLEYEQY
V gene: TRBV27; J gene: TRBJ2-1; clone size: NA; D gene: TRBD2; CDR3 protein: ASSLGLAVYEQF
V gene: TRBV7-9; J gene: TRBJ2-7; clone size: NA; D gene: NA; CDR3 protein: ASSDRTERYEQY
V gene: TRBV10-1; J gene: TRBJ2-1; clone size: NA; D gene: NA; CDR3 protein: ASTRGPVV
V gene: TRBV27; J gene: TRBJ1-5; clone size: NA; D gene: NA; CDR3 protein: ASSSGFQPQH
V gene: TRBV5-4; J gene: TRBJ2-1; clone size: NA; D gene: NA; CDR3 protein: ASSLARLRGRDNEQF